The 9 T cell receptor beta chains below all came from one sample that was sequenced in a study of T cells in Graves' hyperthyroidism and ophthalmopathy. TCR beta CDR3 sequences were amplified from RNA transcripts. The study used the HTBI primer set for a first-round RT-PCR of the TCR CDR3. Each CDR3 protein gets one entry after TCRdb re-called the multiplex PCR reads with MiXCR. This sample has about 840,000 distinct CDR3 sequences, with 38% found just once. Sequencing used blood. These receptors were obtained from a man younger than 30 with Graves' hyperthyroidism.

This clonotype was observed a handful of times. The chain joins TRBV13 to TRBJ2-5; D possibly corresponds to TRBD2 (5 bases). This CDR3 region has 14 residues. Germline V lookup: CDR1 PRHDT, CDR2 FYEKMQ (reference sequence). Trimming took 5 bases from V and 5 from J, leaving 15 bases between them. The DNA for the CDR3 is TGTGCCAGCAGCCCGGCGGGCAGGTGGGAGACCCAGTACTTC. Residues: CASSPAGRWETQYF.

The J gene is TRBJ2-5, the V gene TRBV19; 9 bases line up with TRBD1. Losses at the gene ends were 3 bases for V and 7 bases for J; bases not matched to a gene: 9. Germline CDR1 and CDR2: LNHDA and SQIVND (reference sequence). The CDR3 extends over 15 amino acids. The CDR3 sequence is CASSMLGTGLVTQYF. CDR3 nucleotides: TGTGCCAGTAGTATGTTGGGGACAGGGTTGGTGACCCAGTACTTC. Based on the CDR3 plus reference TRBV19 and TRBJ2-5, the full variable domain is DGGITQSPKYLFRKEGQNVTLSCEQNLNHDAMYWYRQDPGQGLRLIYYSQIVNDFQKGDIAEGYSVSREKKESFPLTVTSAQKNPTAFYLCASSMLGTGLVTQYFGPGTRLLVL.

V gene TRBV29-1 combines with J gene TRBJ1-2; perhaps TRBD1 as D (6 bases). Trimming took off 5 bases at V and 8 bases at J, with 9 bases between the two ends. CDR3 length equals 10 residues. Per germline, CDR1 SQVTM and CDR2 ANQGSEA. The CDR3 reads CSVRTGGYTF. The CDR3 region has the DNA TGCAGCGTTCGAACAGGGGGCTACACCTTC.

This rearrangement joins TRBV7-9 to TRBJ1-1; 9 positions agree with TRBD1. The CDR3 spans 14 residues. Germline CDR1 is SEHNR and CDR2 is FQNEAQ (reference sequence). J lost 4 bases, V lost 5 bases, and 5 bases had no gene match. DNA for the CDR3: TGTGCCAGCAGCAATACAGGGGGCATCACTGAAGCTTTCTTT. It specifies CASSNTGGITEAFF.

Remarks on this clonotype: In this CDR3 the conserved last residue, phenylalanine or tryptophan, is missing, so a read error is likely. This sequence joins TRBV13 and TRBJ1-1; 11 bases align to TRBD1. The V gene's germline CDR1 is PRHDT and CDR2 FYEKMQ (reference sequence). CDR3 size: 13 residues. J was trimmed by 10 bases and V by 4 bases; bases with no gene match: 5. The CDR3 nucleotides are TGTGCCAGCAGCTCCGGGACAGGGGGTTTAGCTTTCCTT. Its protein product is CASSSGTGGLAFL.

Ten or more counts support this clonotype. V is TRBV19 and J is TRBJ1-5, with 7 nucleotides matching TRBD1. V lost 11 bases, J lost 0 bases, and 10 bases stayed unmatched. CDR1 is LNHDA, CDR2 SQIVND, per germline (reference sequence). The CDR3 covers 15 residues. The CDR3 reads CASAPGQYSNQPQHF. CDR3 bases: TGTGCCTCCGCACCGGGACAGTATAGCAATCAGCCCCAGCATTTT. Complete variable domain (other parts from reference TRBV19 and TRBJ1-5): DGGITQSPKYLFRKEGQNVTLSCEQNLNHDAMYWYRQDPGQGLRLIYYSQIVNDFQKGDIAEGYSVSREKKESFPLTVTSAQKNPTAFYLCASAPGQYSNQPQHFGDGTRLSIL.

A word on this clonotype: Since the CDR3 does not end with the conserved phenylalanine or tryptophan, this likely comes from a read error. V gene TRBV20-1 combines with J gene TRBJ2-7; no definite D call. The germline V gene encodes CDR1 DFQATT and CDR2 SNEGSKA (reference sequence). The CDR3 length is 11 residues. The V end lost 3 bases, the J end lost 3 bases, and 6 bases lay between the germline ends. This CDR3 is CSARGSYEQYL. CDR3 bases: TGCAGTGCTAGGGGCAGCTACGAGCAGTACCTC.

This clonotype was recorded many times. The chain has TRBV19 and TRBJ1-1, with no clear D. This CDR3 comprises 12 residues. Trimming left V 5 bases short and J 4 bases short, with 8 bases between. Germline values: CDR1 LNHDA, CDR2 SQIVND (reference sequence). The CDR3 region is CASSAGPTEAFF. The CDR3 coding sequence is TGTGCCAGTAGTGCGGGTCCCACTGAAGCTTTCTTT.

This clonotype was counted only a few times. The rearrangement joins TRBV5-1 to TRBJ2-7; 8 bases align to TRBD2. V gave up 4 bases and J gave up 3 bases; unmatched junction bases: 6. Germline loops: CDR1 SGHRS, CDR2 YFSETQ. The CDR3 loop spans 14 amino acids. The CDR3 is CASSPRGVNYEQYF. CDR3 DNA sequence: TGCGCCAGCAGCCCGCGGGGGGTGAACTACGAGCAGTACTTC.